The next 14 T cell receptor beta chains were all read from a single sample in a study of tissue T cells after allogeneic stem cell transplantation (dated by TCRdb to between 2020 and 2023). Libraries were made using the immunoSEQ multiplex PCR assay. TCRdb carries this immuneACCESS record with in-frame sequences only. Its versions omit some clonotypes, under half of them owing to an unresolved V gene in the studies checked, with the rest unexplained. For this sample the table gives roughly 50,000 clones, of which approximately 73% were detected only once. The ten largest account for roughly 0.77% of the sample. Input material: sorted cells pooled from one or two spleens. The receptor source for this set is a pool of C57BL/6 mice in good health.

Remarks on this clone: Gene names refer to mouse genes. The CDR3 extends 1 residue past the end of the read, so its final part is completed from the germline J gene. The V gene is TRBV5, the J gene TRBJ1-4; D gene uncertain. CDR1 and CDR2 (germline): LGHNA, YNLKQL (reference sequence). V lost 3 bases, J lost 7 bases, and 3 bases lay in between. This CDR3 comprises 11 residues. The CDR3 here is CASSHGERLFF. CDR3 DNA, as far as it was read: TGTGCCAGCAGCCACGGCGAAAGATTATTT.

A note on this clone: Genes here carry mouse names. Sequencing ends 1 residue short of the CDR3 end; the germline J gene provides the rest. This chain joins TRBV13-1 and TRBJ2-5; D possibly corresponds to TRBD1 (6 bases). Germline CDR1 NSHNY, CDR2 SYGAGN. Trimming took off 5 bases at V and 4 bases at J, with 8 bases between the two ends. This CDR3 contains 12 residues. CDR3 in amino acids: CASSNREDTQYF. Partial CDR3 DNA: TGTGCCAGCAGCAACAGGGAAGACACCCAGTAC.

Points on this clone: The genes are named according to mouse. The read falls 1 residue short of the CDR3 end, and the missing part is taken from the germline J gene. The chain recombines TRBV5 with TRBJ2-5; TRBD1 aligns across 10 bases. V lost 1 base to trimming and J lost 6 bases; unmatched junction nucleotides: 1. The CDR3 consists of 14 residues. In germline, CDR1 is LGHNA, CDR2 YNLKQL (reference sequence). Partial CDR3 DNA: TGTGCCAGCAGCCAAGGGGGACAGGGGGACACCCAGTAC. Its translation: CASSQGGQGDTQY. The whole CDR3 sequence is CASSQGGQGDTQYF.

With regard to this clone: Gene labels here are mouse ones. The read terminates 1 residue ahead of where the CDR3 ends, so the germline J gene completes it. The chain has TRBV13-2 and TRBJ1-1; TRBD1 agrees at 8 bases. V lost 0 bases, J lost 5 bases, and 3 bases stayed unmatched. This CDR3 comprises 14 residues. Germline V gene data show CDR1 as NNHNN and CDR2 as SYGAGS (reference sequence). The CDR3 DNA, read in part, is TGTGCCAGCGGTGATGCGGACAGGGAGACAGAAGTCTTC. Encoded protein: CASGDADRETEVF. The entire CDR3 sequence reads CASGDADRETEVFF.

As regards this clone: Here the gene names and germline are mouse. The sequenced fragment ends 1 residue before the CDR3 boundary, so the rest is inferred from the germline J gene. The chain employs TRBV4 and TRBJ2-1; 9 positions match TRBD2. Germline CDR1 LGHDT, CDR2 YNNKQL (reference sequence). The CDR3 contains 14 residues. V dropped 5 bases and J dropped 4; count of bases not matched to a gene: 3. This CDR3 is CASSHDWGYAEQFF. The covered CDR3 bases are TGTGCCAGCAGCCACGACTGGGGGTATGCTGAGCAGTTC.

On this clone: The listed genes are named as in mouse. The read gets to within 1 residue of the CDR3 end, and the germline J gene fills in the rest. This sequence joins TRBV19 and TRBJ1-3, with D possibly matching TRBD1 (5 bases). Deletions cut 1 base from V and 0 bases from J, with 8 bases between. CDR1 FNHDT and CDR2 SITEND come from the germline V gene (reference sequence). This CDR3 region has 15 residues. CDR3 sequence reads: CASSIPGNSGNTLYF. CDR3 bases read: TGTGCCAGCAGTATACCAGGGAATTCTGGAAATACGCTCTAT. Together with reference TRBV19 and TRBJ1-3, the CDR3 gives the full variable domain: GGIITQTPKFLIGQEGQKLTLKCQQNFNHDTMYWYRQDSGKGLRLIYYSITENDLQKGDLSEGYDASREKKSSFSLTVTSAQKNEMAVFLCASSIPGNSGNTLYFGEGSRLIVV.

In regard to this clone: Gene and germline names: mouse. With the read ending 1 residue before the CDR3 end, the germline J gene is used to fill in that end. This rearrangement joins TRBV4 to TRBJ2-1; 8 bases fit TRBD2. J was trimmed by 0 bases and V by 4 bases; bases with no gene match: 2. Looked up from germline, CDR1 is LGHDT and CDR2 is YNNKQL (reference sequence). This CDR3 is built from 15 residues. The sequenced part of the CDR3 DNA is TGTGCCAGCAGCTTACTGGGGGCTAACTATGCTGAGCAGTTC. It specifies CASSLLGANYAEQF. The full CDR3 sequence reads CASSLLGANYAEQFF.

Note on this clone: Gene names and germline refer to mouse. The read finishes 1 residue shy of the CDR3 end, and the germline J gene is used to complete it. The chain uses TRBV13-2 and TRBJ2-1; 11 positions match TRBD2. Germline V gene lookup returns CDR1 NNHNN and CDR2 SYGAGS (reference sequence). The trim removed 4 bases at V and 7 bases at J, leaving 4 bases unmatched. The CDR3 is 14 residues long. Here the CDR3 reads CASGTGGARAEQFF. The part of the CDR3 DNA that was read is TGTGCCAGCGGTACTGGGGGGGCGCGGGCTGAGCAGTTC.

Of note for this clone: Gene names are mouse gene names. The CDR3 end is not reached by the read, which stops 1 residue before it; the germline J gene fills it in. V usage is TRBV13-2 and J usage is TRBJ1-6, with D perhaps TRBD1 (6 bases). TRBJ1-6 is identified as an open reading frame with a role that is uncertain. The CDR3 totals 14 residues. V gave up 5 bases and J gave up 0 bases, with 6 bases separating them. CDR1 and CDR2 from the germline V gene are NNHNN and SYGAGS (reference sequence). The covered CDR3 bases are TGTGCCAGCGGGGACAGTTCCTATAATTCGCCCCTCTAC. Translated: CASGDSSYNSPLY. The full CDR3 reads CASGDSSYNSPLYF.

Remarks on this clone: The germline and genes are mouse ones. The CDR3 end lies 1 residue beyond the end of the read and is filled in from the germline J gene. The rearrangement joins TRBV4 to TRBJ1-1; D possibly corresponds to TRBD1 (6 bases). Trimming left V 5 bases short and J 0 bases short, with 7 bases between. The germline V gene encodes CDR1 LGHDT and CDR2 YNNKQL (reference sequence). The length of the CDR3 is 13 residues. The CDR3 loop reads CASSGTSNTEVFF. The CDR3 DNA, read in part, is TGTGCCAGCAGCGGGACATCAAACACAGAAGTCTTC.

Comments on this clone: Mouse gene names and germline throughout. Read sequence stops 1 residue before the CDR3 end, and the germline J gene provides the missing end. The V gene is TRBV13-2, the J gene TRBJ2-2, with a possible D match to TRBD1 (6 bases). CDR3 length equals 15 residues. Germline loops: CDR1 NNHNN, CDR2 SYGAGS (reference sequence). V was shortened by 3 bases and J by 0 bases, with 9 bases between the two germline ends. This chain's CDR3 is CASGGGTTNTGQLYF. CDR3 DNA, as far as it was read: TGTGCCAGCGGTGGCGGGACAACAAACACCGGGCAGCTCTAC.

In its sample, this clone was seen a few times. Gene and germline names: mouse. The read ends 1 residue early relative to the CDR3; the germline J gene fills the gap. The chain has TRBV16 and TRBJ1-2; possibly TRBD1 for D (6 bases). The CDR3 runs 14 residues. Trimming took off 2 bases at V and 0 bases at J, with 7 bases between the two ends. CDR1 and CDR2 from the germline V gene are SGHSA and FRNQAP. The covered CDR3 bases are TGTGCAAGCAGCTTAAAGGGGGCAAACTCCGACTACACC. Translating it yields CASSLKGANSDYT. The complete CDR3 protein is CASSLKGANSDYTF.

A single count supports this clone. Each gene name is a mouse one. Coverage ceases 1 residue before the CDR3 finishes, and the germline J gene fills in the end. The rearrangement links TRBV24 to TRBJ2-5; possibly TRBD2 for D (6 bases). Germline loops: CDR1 KGHTA, CDR2 FRNEEI. V lost 3 bases to trimming and J lost 3 bases, with 10 bases between them. There are 14 residues in the CDR3. The covered CDR3 bases are TGTGCCAGCAGTCTCTCCTGGGGTCAAGACACCCAGTAC. It yields the protein CASSLSWGQDTQY. The full CDR3 protein reads CASSLSWGQDTQYF.

In the case of this clone: Mouse germline and gene names are used. The CDR3 end is not reached by the read, which stops 1 residue before it; the germline J gene fills it in. The rearrangement uses TRBV4 and TRBJ2-4; 9 nucleotides match TRBD2. This CDR3 region has 14 residues. Germline V gives CDR1 LGHDT, CDR2 YNNKQL (reference sequence). Trimming at V came to 5 bases and at J to 3 bases, leaving 3 bases not matched to a gene. Here the CDR3 reads CASSRTGEQNTLYF. Incomplete CDR3 DNA: TGTGCCAGCAGCCGGACTGGGGAACAAAACACCTTGTAC. The variable domain in full, with the rest retrieved from reference TRBV4 and TRBJ2-4, is ETAVFQTPNYHVTQVGNEVSFNCKQTLGHDTMYWYKQDSKKLLKIMFSYNNKQLIVNETVPRRFSPQSSDKAHLNLRIKSVEPEDSAVYLCASSRTGEQNTLYFGAGTRLSVL.